This TCR beta chain was identified during a study of blood T cell repertoires in COVID-19. This clone occurred many times. This CDR3 comprises 15 residues. The germline V gene encodes CDR1 LNHDA and CDR2 SQIVND (reference sequence). Trimming shortened V by 5 bases and J by 1 base, and 14 bases separated the two germline ends. Measured with immunoSEQ multiplex PCR; TCRdb has only the in-frame clones, and not every one. The data hold about 170,000 clones, with 88% observed a single time. The receptor's source is a man aged 45-65 years who had recovered from COVID-19. The chain is built from TRBV19 and TRBJ2-5; D perhaps matches TRBD2 (7 bases). Material for sequencing was peripheral blood. The CDR3 region has the DNA TGTGCCAGTAGTCCCGAGGGGGGGTTCCAAGAGACCCAGTACTTC. Its translation is CASSPEGGFQETQYF.